This passage covers 8 T cell receptor beta chains from one sample sequenced in a study of blood T cell repertoires in COVID-19. Assay used: immunoSEQ multiplex PCR; TCRdb lists only in-frame clones, some missing. The sample has some 340,000 clones, about four fifths seen once; the top ten hold 2.5% to 3.5%. The sequenced material came from peripheral blood. The origin of the receptors is a man younger than 45 with active or convalescent COVID-19.

This chain links TRBV2 with TRBJ2-5; tentatively, D is TRBD2 (5 bases). Germline loops: CDR1 SNHLY, CDR2 FYNNEI. V lost 7 bases and J lost 4, with 7 bases in between. The CDR3 has 11 residues. CDR3 coding DNA: TGTGCCAGCACGGGGAGAGAGACCCAGTACTTC. It yields the protein CASTGRETQYF.

J is TRBJ1-6 and V is TRBV7-2, with a weak D call TRBD1 (5 bases). The CDR3 consists of 12 residues. CDR1 is SGHTA, CDR2 FQGNSA, per germline. The ends were cut back, 3 bases at V and 15 bases at J, with 12 bases in the middle. The CDR3 DNA reads TGTGCCAGCAGCTTCAGGCAGGGCGGCCTCCACTTT. This encodes CASSFRQGGLHF.

The chain combines TRBV9 with TRBJ2-1; 12 bases line up with TRBD2. The V segment lost 4 bases and the J segment 1 base; nucleotides outside the gene matches: 3. Germline V gene lookup returns CDR1 SGDLS and CDR2 YYNGEE. The CDR3 has 16 amino acids. CDR3 amino acids: CASSLLAGGSYNEQFF. The CDR3 DNA follows: TGTGCCAGCAGCCTACTAGCGGGAGGATCCTACAATGAGCAGTTCTTC.

The chain joins TRBV11-3 to TRBJ2-7; TRBD1 matches 11 bases. Per germline, CDR1 SGHNT and CDR2 YENEEA. The CDR3 has 16 residues. The ends lost 3 bases at V and 3 bases at J; junction bases unmatched: 7. The CDR3 sequence is CASSFSSGTGGYEQYF. The CDR3 DNA sequence: TGTGCCAGCAGCTTCTCCTCCGGGACAGGGGGCTACGAGCAGTACTTC.

The V gene is TRBV4-1, the J gene TRBJ1-5, with unresolved D. The germline gives CDR1 MGHRA, CDR2 YSYEKL. The length of the CDR3 is 16 residues. V lost 0 bases and J lost 3, with 12 bases in between. For the CDR3, the DNA is TGCGCCAGCAGCCAAGATTTCATAGTCACCAATCAGCCCCAGCATTTT. Residues: CASSQDFIVTNQPQHF.

V and J are TRBV6-2 or TRBV6-3 and TRBJ2-3; 9 bases fit TRBD2. The CDR3 length is 15 residues. The germline CDR1 and CDR2 sequences are MNHEY and SVGEGT. Germline trimming cut 0 bases from V and 4 bases from J; bases unmatched to any gene: 2. CDR3 sequence (DNA): TGTGCCAGCAGTTACTCGACTAGCGGATCAGATACGCAGTATTTT. Amino acids: CASSYSTSGSDTQYF.

On this clone itself: The junction and the germline gene differ at one end; a read error may be behind it. The rearrangement uses TRBV2 and TRBJ1-2, with a possible D match to TRBD1 (6 bases). The CDR3 runs 12 residues. CDR1 and CDR2 from the germline V gene are SNHLY and FYNNEI. The CDR3: CASREGGDGYTF. In DNA form, the CDR3 reads TGTGCCAGCAGAGAAGGGGGAGATGGCTACACCTTC. Filled out from reference TRBV2 and TRBJ1-2, the complete variable domain reads EPEVTQTPSHQVTQMGQEVILRCVPISNHLYFYWYRQILGQKVEFLVSFYNNEISEKSEIFDDQFSVERPDGSNFTLKIRSTKLEDSAMYFCASREGGDGYTFGSGTRLTVV.

The chain employs TRBV6-5 and TRBJ1-4; 9 positions match TRBD1. Trimming removed 6 bases from V and 10 bases from J; junction bases left unmatched: 9. Germline V lookup: CDR1 MNHEY, CDR2 SVGAGI. The CDR3 has 14 residues. CDR3 region: CASSPQGARGKLFF. Here the CDR3 DNA reads TGTGCCAGCAGCCCACAGGGGGCGCGCGGAAAACTGTTTTTT.